These 24 T cell receptor beta chains originate from one sample sequenced in a study of CD8+ T cells in alopecia areata. It was cDNA, reverse transcribed from extracted RNA, that served as the sequencing template. Here immunoSEQ multiplex PCR was the method, and the copy in TCRdb shows in-frame clones only, minus some. The sample records 200,000 or so clones, 57% being singletons. This specimen consisted of CD4+ T cells sorted from blood, obtained at week 0. These receptors came from a human donor with alopecia areata.

The chain is built from TRBV27 and TRBJ2-7; a possible D gene is TRBD2 (5 bases). The V end was cut by 8 bases, the J end by 0 bases, with 17 bases between. Germline assignment: CDR1 MNHEY and CDR2 SMNVEV (reference sequence). This CDR3 has 15 amino acids. The CDR3 reads CASGSFGRHSYEQYF. Written as DNA, the CDR3 is TGTGCCAGCGGCTCCTTTGGGAGACACTCCTACGAGCAGTACTTC.

This clone was seen a handful of times. The CDR3 is CASVGGSSYEQYF. CDR3 in DNA: TGTGCCAGCGTTGGGGGGAGCTCCTACGAGCAGTACTTC. This chain links TRBV6-1 with TRBJ2-7; perhaps TRBD2 as D (6 bases). Deletions cut 8 bases from V and 0 bases from J, with 11 bases between. The CDR3 totals 13 residues. Germline assignment: CDR1 MNHNS and CDR2 SASEGT.

The chain employs TRBV6-5 and TRBJ1-2; TRBD1 is a possible D gene (5 bases). V was clipped by 4 bases and J by 4 bases, with 13 bases between them. Germline V CDR1 and CDR2: MNHEY, SVGAGI. This CDR3 spans 14 amino acids. The chain's CDR3 is CASSSRVSGYGYTF. The CDR3 bases are TGTGCCAGCAGTTCCAGGGTGTCCGGCTATGGCTACACCTTC.

A word on this clone: A read error may produce the germline difference seen at one junction end. The chain joins TRBV7-7 to TRBJ2-1, with TRBD1 as a possible D gene (6 bases). This CDR3 region has 14 residues. The germline gives CDR1 SSHAT, CDR2 FNYEAQ (reference sequence). The CDR3 spells CASSLEGEWGEQFF. As DNA, the CDR3 is TGTGCTAGCAGCTTAGAGGGGGAGTGGGGTGAGCAGTTCTTC.

The chain links TRBV19 to TRBJ1-2; the D gene is possibly TRBD1 (6 bases). Germline CDR1 LNHDA, CDR2 SQIVND (reference sequence). CDR3 size: 13 residues. Trimming took 9 bases from V and 3 from J, leaving 14 bases between them. The CDR3 DNA sequence: TGTGCCAGCAAGCAGGGGATTGACTATGGCTACACCTTC. Translation: CASKQGIDYGYTF.

The chain recombines TRBV30 with TRBJ1-6, with D possibly being TRBD1 (6 bases). The ends were cut back, 5 bases at V and 7 bases at J, with 12 bases in the middle. The CDR3 totals 13 residues. Germline loops: CDR1 GTSNPN, CDR2 SVGIG (reference sequence). This chain's CDR3 is CAWSDSRNSPLHF. The CDR3 DNA sequence: TGTGCCTGGTCGGACAGTCGGAATTCACCCCTCCACTTT.

This chain connects TRBV6-5 to TRBJ2-7; D unclear. V gave up 2 bases and J gave up 1 base, with 6 bases separating them. Germline CDR1 reads MNHEY; CDR2 reads SVGAGI. The CDR3 loop spans 13 amino acids. CDR3 DNA: TGTGCCAGCAGTTACGGGTATTCCTACGAGCAGTACTTC. Encoded protein: CASSYGYSYEQYF.

J is TRBJ2-1 and V is TRBV12-5; D is possibly TRBD1 or TRBD2 (6 bases each). Germline V gives CDR1 LGHNT, CDR2 FRNRAP. This CDR3 region has 17 residues. V dropped 3 bases and J dropped 1 base, with 16 bases sitting between them. Here the CDR3 DNA reads TGTGCTAGTGGTTTAGGGGGGAGGATTTTTTCCTACAATGAGCAGTTCTTC. It codes for CASGLGGRIFSYNEQFF.

CDR3 sequence: CASQKWGQPQHF. The CDR3 DNA reads TGTGCCAGCCAGAAGTGGGGTCAGCCCCAGCATTTT. The chain uses TRBV6-5 and TRBJ1-5; D gene uncertain. V lost 8 bases and J 6 bases, leaving 11 bases between the germline ends. Per the germline V gene, CDR1 is MNHEY and CDR2 is SVGAGI. CDR3 length equals 12 residues.

The chain uses TRBV9 and TRBJ1-4; 10 bases fit TRBD1. V dropped 4 bases and J dropped 7; count of bases not matched to a gene: 4. The V gene's germline CDR1 is SGDLS and CDR2 YYNGEE. The CDR3 has 14 amino acids. Written as DNA, the CDR3 is TGTGCCAGCAGCTTCCGGGACAGGGGTGAAAAACTGTTTTTT. It specifies CASSFRDRGEKLFF.

The rearrangement uses TRBV5-4 and TRBJ2-3, with 7 bases matching TRBD1. This CDR3 region has 16 residues. V was pared by 6 bases and J by 1 base, with 11 bases of the junction left unmatched. The germline V gene encodes CDR1 SGHNT and CDR2 YYREEE (reference sequence). CDR3 nucleotides: TGTGCCAGCACCTTTTCGTCACAGGGGCGCACAGATACGCAGTATTTT. It codes for CASTFSSQGRTDTQYF.

The chain couples TRBV4-1 to TRBJ1-2; D uncertain. This CDR3 spans 15 amino acids. The ends were cut back, 0 bases at V and 4 bases at J, with 12 bases in the middle. The germline CDR1 and CDR2 sequences are MGHRA and YSYEKL. The CDR3 DNA reads TGCGCCAGCAGCCAAGATCAAGATAGGGCCTATGGCTACACCTTC. Amino acid sequence: CASSQDQDRAYGYTF.

This clone was seen more than once but under ten times. The chain uses TRBV6-5 and TRBJ1-2; D is perhaps TRBD1 (6 bases). This CDR3 contains 15 residues. Deletions cut 5 bases from V and 2 bases from J, with 15 bases between. CDR1 MNHEY and CDR2 SVGAGI come from the germline V gene. Here the CDR3 DNA reads TGTGCCAGCAGTCATACCCAAGGACAGAACTATGGCTACACCTTC. Its protein is CASSHTQGQNYGYTF.

The V gene is TRBV4-2, the J gene TRBJ2-6; 10 bases agree with TRBD1. Trimming at V came to 2 bases and at J to 2 bases, leaving 6 bases not matched to a gene. The CDR3 consists of 18 residues. Germline assignment: CDR1 LGHNA and CDR2 YNFKEQ. CDR3 sequence (DNA): TGTGCCAGCAGCCAACCCCGGGACAGGGGCCCTGGGGCCAACGTCCTGACTTTC. Protein sequence: CASSQPRDRGPGANVLTF.

The rearrangement uses TRBV7-8 and TRBJ2-5; 7 bases are a match to TRBD1. The CDR3 contains 13 residues. V shed 5 bases and J 5 bases; nucleotides not matched to a gene: 5. Per the germline V gene, CDR1 is SGHVS and CDR2 is FQNEAQ. The CDR3 is CASSPQGRETQYF. The CDR3 bases are TGTGCCAGCAGCCCACAGGGGCGGGAGACCCAGTACTTC.

This clone was counted only a few times. The chain uses TRBV15 and TRBJ2-3, with 8 bases that match TRBD2. Germline V CDR1 and CDR2: LNHNV, YYDKDF (reference sequence). This CDR3 region has 17 residues. V lost 1 base and J lost 0; bases outside the gene matches: 6. This CDR3 is CATSRVYVAGSTDTQYF. For the CDR3, the DNA is TGTGCCACCAGCAGAGTCTACGTAGCGGGAAGCACAGATACGCAGTATTTT.

The chain combines TRBV7-3 with TRBJ1-2; 7 nucleotides match TRBD1. The V segment lost 0 bases and the J segment 6 bases; nucleotides outside the gene matches: 10. Germline CDR1 and CDR2: SGHTA and FQGTGA. The CDR3 has 16 residues. CDR3 loop: CASSLTATGVRDGYTF. The CDR3 nucleotides are TGTGCCAGCAGCTTAACGGCCACAGGGGTACGGGATGGCTACACCTTC.

This clone was seen only once. In nucleotides, the CDR3 is TGTGCCAGCAGCAAAAGGGAAACGGTAGGCTACGAGCAGTACTTC. Encoded protein: CASSKRETVGYEQYF. The chain combines TRBV9 with TRBJ2-7; unclear D gene. Trimming took off 4 bases at V and 3 bases at J, with 17 bases between the two ends. Germline CDR1 is SGDLS and CDR2 is YYNGEE. The CDR3 sequence is 15 residues long.

The genes are TRBV7-2 and TRBJ2-5; possible D gene TRBD2, 6 bases. The V and J ends lost 3 bases and 0 bases respectively, with 14 bases between them. Germline V gene data show CDR1 as SGHTA and CDR2 as FQGNSA. The CDR3 covers 16 residues. The chain's CDR3 is CASSFGFRDYQETQYF. The CDR3 nucleotides are TGTGCCAGCAGCTTTGGCTTCCGGGACTACCAAGAGACCCAGTACTTC.

The rearrangement joins TRBV29-1 to TRBJ2-2; D not resolved. V shed 6 bases and J shed 3 bases, with 11 bases lying between them. There are 13 residues in the CDR3. The V gene's germline CDR1 is SQVTM and CDR2 ANQGSEA. CDR3 loop: CSVGWAHTGELFF. CDR3 bases: TGCAGCGTCGGATGGGCCCACACCGGGGAGCTGTTTTTT.

This clone was found a few times. The gene calls are TRBV9 and TRBJ1-2; D is undetermined. Germline V lookup: CDR1 SGDLS, CDR2 YYNGEE. This CDR3 is built from 14 residues. V lost 4 bases and J 7 bases, leaving 17 bases between the germline ends. CDR3 in DNA: TGTGCCAGCAGCCCGACGGGAGGGAGGGTTGGCTACACCTTC. Its translation: CASSPTGGRVGYTF. Complete variable domain (other parts from reference TRBV9 and TRBJ1-2): DSGVTQTPKHLITATGQRVTLRCSPRSGDLSVYWYQQSLDQGLQFLIQYYNGEERAKGNILERFSAQQFPDLHSELNLSSLELGDSALYFCASSPTGGRVGYTFGSGTRLTVV.

This chain connects TRBV7-9 to TRBJ1-4, with D possibly TRBD1 on 5 matching bases. The CDR3 loop spans 14 amino acids. The germline V and J ends were trimmed by 3 bases and 2 bases, with 7 bases remaining between them. Germline assignment: CDR1 SEHNR and CDR2 FQNEAQ (reference sequence). The CDR3 sequence: CASSFGTTNEKLFF. CDR3 nucleotides: TGTGCCAGCAGCTTCGGGACCACTAATGAAAAACTGTTTTTT.

V usage is TRBV30 and J usage is TRBJ2-1, with D perhaps TRBD2 (5 bases). The CDR3 consists of 14 residues. V lost 0 bases to trimming and J lost 4 bases, with 10 bases between them. The germline V gene has CDR1 GTSNPN and CDR2 SVGIG (reference sequence). CDR3 amino acids: CAWSVFRDYNEQFF. CDR3 in DNA: TGTGCCTGGAGTGTATTTCGGGATTACAATGAGCAGTTCTTC.

V is TRBV13 and J is TRBJ1-1; weak D call: TRBD1 (5 bases). Germline CDR1 is PRHDT and CDR2 is FYEKMQ (reference sequence). V was trimmed by 9 bases and J by 1 base, leaving 15 bases between them. CDR3 length: 14 amino acids. Written as DNA, the CDR3 is TGTGCCAGTCTCAGGGTGGTGACGAACACTGAAGCTTTCTTT. Translation gives CASLRVVTNTEAFF.